Following are 32 T cell receptor beta chains from one sample sequenced in a study of cytomegalovirus exposure and HLA in healthy donors. Clones were sequenced by immunoSEQ multiplex PCR, and TCRdb holds only the in-frame ones, with some missing. The repertoire has 160,000 or so clones, around nine tenths of them found once; the top ten carry 3%. Sequencing was carried out using PBMCs. All receptors come from a young man in good health and CMV-seronegative.

The V and J genes are TRBV28 and TRBJ1-4; D unclear. The V and J ends lost 6 bases and 8 bases respectively, with 16 bases between them. There are 14 residues in the CDR3. In germline, CDR1 is MDHEN, CDR2 SYDVKM. In DNA, the CDR3 is TGTGCCAGCAGGGAGGGAATACCGAGGGAAAAACTGTTTTTT. Its protein is CASREGIPREKLFF.

J is TRBJ2-7 and V is TRBV13, with 7 bases matching TRBD1. After removal of 3 bases from V and 0 bases from J, the junction contained 2 bases not matched to a gene. This CDR3 has 14 residues. Germline V gene sequence: CDR1 PRHDT, CDR2 FYEKMQ (reference sequence). CDR3 sequence: CASSFRQGSYEQYF. The CDR3, as DNA: TGTGCCAGCAGCTTTCGACAGGGCTCCTACGAGCAGTACTTC.

The gene calls are TRBV7-6 and TRBJ1-1, with D perhaps matching TRBD1 (6 bases). The germline gives CDR1 SGHVS, CDR2 FNYEAQ. V dropped 4 bases and J dropped 4 bases, with 13 bases sitting between them. CDR3 length: 14 residues. CDR3 in DNA: TGTGCCAGCAGCTACTCGGACAGATTCACTGAAGCTTTCTTT. Its translation: CASSYSDRFTEAFF.

The chain joins TRBV7-2 to TRBJ1-4; 8 bases line up with TRBD1. Unmatched junction bases numbered 9, after V lost 5 bases and J lost 7 bases. Germline values: CDR1 SGHTA, CDR2 FQGNSA. The CDR3 spans 15 residues. The CDR3 protein is CASSRQGARGEKLFF. The CDR3 DNA sequence: TGTGCCAGCAGCCGCCAGGGGGCTCGGGGTGAAAAACTGTTTTTT.

The rearrangement joins TRBV5-5 to TRBJ2-3, with D uncertain. Germline CDR1 and CDR2: SGHKS and YYEKEE (reference sequence). The CDR3 sequence is 12 residues long. V was clipped by 4 bases and J by 5 bases, with 8 bases between them. CDR3 DNA: TGTGCCAGCAGCACTTTGGTAGATACGCAGTATTTT. Translated, it gives CASSTLVDTQYF.

The chain joins TRBV10-2 to TRBJ1-2; no firm D call. Germline lookup yields CDR1 WSHSY and CDR2 SAAADI. The length of the CDR3 is 12 residues. Trimming removed 4 bases from V and 7 bases from J, with 10 bases in between. CDR3 amino acids: CASSAGVGGYTF. CDR3 nucleotides: TGCGCCAGCAGTGCCGGGGTAGGTGGCTACACCTTC.

This chain connects TRBV2 to TRBJ2-1; no reliable D call. The germline gives CDR1 SNHLY, CDR2 FYNNEI. The CDR3 has 14 amino acids. V dropped 4 bases and J dropped 7 bases, with 14 bases sitting between them. The CDR3 coding sequence is TGTGCCAGCAGTGCTGTGCGCTCGTTTAATGAGCAGTTCTTC. Residues: CASSAVRSFNEQFF.

The rearrangement joins TRBV21-1 to TRBJ1-2; the DNA was not used to check the table's D call, TRBD1. TRBV21-1 is given as a pseudogene. The CDR3 is 16 amino acids. In nucleotides, the CDR3 is TGTGCCAGCAGCAAAGGAGGACAGGAAGCTAACTATGGCTACACCTTC. As protein: CASSKGGQEANYGYTF.

The sample holds one count of this clone. V usage is TRBV6-5 and J usage is TRBJ1-2, with D possibly TRBD1 on 6 matching bases. Looked up from germline, CDR1 is MNHEY and CDR2 is SVGAGI. The V gene lost 1 base and the J gene lost 4 bases, with 16 bases spanning the gap. This CDR3 is 16 amino acids long. The CDR3 nucleotides are TGTGCCAGCAGTTACTTGACGGGGGGCCGCGCCTATGGCTACACCTTC. It yields the protein CASSYLTGGRAYGYTF.

This clone was recorded at least ten times. V and J are TRBV30 and TRBJ1-2; D is unresolved. Between the trimmed V and J ends, which lost 5 bases and 4 bases, there was a span of 5 bases. The CDR3 spans 10 residues. CDR1 and CDR2 from the germline V gene are GTSNPN and SVGIG (reference sequence). The CDR3 loop reads CAWGLYGYTF. The CDR3 DNA reads TGTGCCTGGGGCCTCTATGGCTACACCTTC.

The chain couples TRBV5-1 to TRBJ1-4; 7 nucleotides line up with TRBD1. The CDR3 spans 15 residues. Germline CDR1 reads SGHRS; CDR2 reads YFSETQ. V lost 3 bases to trimming and J lost 0 bases; unmatched junction nucleotides: 2. The CDR3 loop is CASSSGTATNEKLFF. CDR3 coding DNA: TGCGCCAGCAGCTCCGGGACAGCAACTAATGAAAAACTGTTTTTT. The whole variable domain, remainder taken from reference TRBV5-1 and TRBJ1-4, is KAGVTQTPRYLIKTRGQQVTLSCSPISGHRSVSWYQQTPGQGLQFLFEYFSETQRNKGNFPGRFSGRQFSNSRSEMNVSTLELGDSALYLCASSSGTATNEKLFFGSGTQLSVL.

J is TRBJ1-5 and V is TRBV15; the match to TRBD1 covers 7 bases. CDR1 LNHNV and CDR2 YYDKDF come from the germline V gene (reference sequence). The CDR3 covers 13 residues. V trimming: 0 bases; J trimming: 15 bases; junction bases outside the gene matches: 8. The CDR3 DNA reads TGTGCCACCAGCAGAGATAGAGACTCAGGGGGGCATTTT. This sequence encodes CATSRDRDSGGHF.

The rearrangement uses TRBV29-1 and TRBJ2-6; D is undetermined. This CDR3 spans 14 amino acids. V shed 6 bases and J shed 1 base, with 10 bases lying between them. Germline V gene lookup returns CDR1 SQVTM and CDR2 ANQGSEA. This chain's CDR3 is CSVGSGSGANVLTF. The DNA for the CDR3 is TGCAGCGTGGGTTCGGGTTCTGGGGCCAACGTCCTGACTTTC.

A note on this clone: This same CDR3 is encoded by further DNA sequences in the sample. The chain uses TRBV5-1 and TRBJ1-4, with 7 bases identical to TRBD1. Trimming removed 2 bases from V and 8 bases from J; junction bases left unmatched: 6. The CDR3 spans 14 residues. Germline loops: CDR1 SGHRS, CDR2 YFSETQ. CDR3 in DNA: TGCGCCAGCAGCTTTGGGCAGGGGGGCGAAAAACTGTTTTTT. The encoded protein is CASSFGQGGEKLFF.

J is TRBJ2-7 and V is TRBV5-1; TRBD1 matches at 9 bases. CDR3 length: 18 amino acids. The ends lost 0 bases at V and 3 bases at J; junction bases unmatched: 13. Germline-derived CDR1 and CDR2 are SGHRS and YFSETQ. CDR3 bases: TGCGCCAGCAGCTTGGCCCTCGCCGACAGGGGGTCGTACTACGAGCAGTACTTC. Its translation: CASSLALADRGSYYEQYF.

J is TRBJ1-1 and V is TRBV6-5, with D perhaps matching TRBD1 (5 bases). The CDR3 is 15 amino acids. Looked up from germline, CDR1 is MNHEY and CDR2 is SVGAGI. Trimming removed 0 bases from V and 0 bases from J, with 8 bases in between. The CDR3 region has the DNA TGTGCCAGCAGTTACTCGAAAGGGGTGAACACTGAAGCTTTCTTT. This sequence encodes CASSYSKGVNTEAFF.

The V and J genes are TRBV6-1 and TRBJ1-1, with D hard to call. The germline CDR1 and CDR2 sequences are MNHNS and SASEGT. V lost 7 bases and J lost 1, with 13 bases in between. The CDR3 totals 14 residues. CDR3 residues: CASNWAGSNTEAFF. The CDR3 DNA reads TGTGCCAGCAATTGGGCAGGATCGAACACTGAAGCTTTCTTT.

This chain joins TRBV25-1 and TRBJ2-1; 7 bases line up with TRBD2. CDR1 and CDR2 (germline): MGHDK, SYGVNS. CDR3 length equals 13 residues. J gave up 12 bases and V 4 bases, and 9 bases lay outside the gene matches. The DNA for the CDR3 is TGTGCCAGCAGTGTACCGGGACTACCTCGGCAGTTCTTC. It yields the protein CASSVPGLPRQFF.

V is TRBV2 and J is TRBJ2-7; 7 bases fit TRBD1. This CDR3 comprises 15 residues. V shed 6 bases, J shed 3 bases, and the junction held 11 bases outside the gene matches. Germline loops: CDR1 SNHLY, CDR2 FYNNEI. CDR3 DNA: TGTGCCAGCAGCGGGCCGGGACAGAACTTCTACGAGCAGTACTTC. It codes for CASSGPGQNFYEQYF.

The chain joins TRBV5-4 to TRBJ2-1; D call uncertain. This CDR3 is built from 13 residues. The germline gives CDR1 SGHNT, CDR2 YYREEE (reference sequence). The V and J ends lost 4 bases and 5 bases respectively, with 10 bases between them. In DNA, the CDR3 is TGTGCCAGCAGCGGAATACAGAACAATGAGCAGTTCTTC. Encoded protein: CASSGIQNNEQFF.

This rearrangement joins TRBV27 to TRBJ1-5, with a weak D call TRBD1 (6 bases). The germline CDR1 and CDR2 sequences are MNHEY and SMNVEV (reference sequence). Trimming removed 3 bases at V and 4 bases at J, with 10 bases between. This CDR3 spans 14 amino acids. The CDR3 region has the DNA TGTGCCAGCAGTTTTGGGGGCACAAATCAGCCCCAGCATTTT. Translating it yields CASSFGGTNQPQHF.

The genes are TRBV4-1 and TRBJ2-3; the D is unclear. The CDR3 runs to 16 residues. Germline V lookup: CDR1 MGHRA, CDR2 YSYEKL. V lost 0 bases and J lost 4, with 14 bases in between. The CDR3 nucleotides read TGCGCCAGCAGCCAAGAAAGGCGGCCCCGAGCAGATACGCAGTATTTT. This codes for CASSQERRPRADTQYF.

This rearrangement joins TRBV11-3 to TRBJ2-1; D perhaps matches TRBD1 (5 bases). The CDR3 spans 13 residues. V was clipped by 1 base and J by 8 bases, with 9 bases between them. Germline CDR1 SGHNT, CDR2 YENEEA. In DNA form, the CDR3 reads TGTGCCAGCAGCTTAGTAGGGGCCGATGAGCAGTTCTTC. Residues: CASSLVGADEQFF.

The chain is built from TRBV6-6 and TRBJ1-4; 9 bases agree with TRBD1. With V trimmed by 4 bases and J by 8 bases, 8 bases remained unmatched. The CDR3 covers 15 residues. The germline V gene has CDR1 MNHNY and CDR2 SVGAGI (reference sequence). The DNA for the CDR3 is TGTGCCAGCAGTTCGGGGACAGGGAGGGGAGAAAAACTGTTTTTT. Translated, it gives CASSSGTGRGEKLFF.

The chain couples TRBV19 to TRBJ2-3; D perhaps matches TRBD2 (5 bases). The CDR3 runs 15 residues. Germline CDR1 is LNHDA and CDR2 is SQIVND (reference sequence). V was trimmed by 5 bases and J by 5 bases, leaving 17 bases between them. CDR3 bases: TGTGCCAGTAGTGTTCGGACGGCTCGGGGAGATACGCAGTATTTT. Translating gives CASSVRTARGDTQYF.

CDR3 amino acids: CASSLDFSQPQHF. The CDR3 bases are TGCGCCAGCAGCCTGGACTTCTCCCAGCCCCAGCATTTT. The gene calls are TRBV5-1 and TRBJ1-5; no clear D. The CDR3 covers 13 residues. Trimming left V 4 bases short and J 7 bases short, with 12 bases between. The germline gives CDR1 SGHRS, CDR2 YFSETQ.

The chain employs TRBV2 and TRBJ1-2, with TRBD1 matching over 7 bases. V trimming: 7 bases; J trimming: 3 bases; junction bases outside the gene matches: 2. The CDR3 is 12 residues long. Germline CDR1 and CDR2: SNHLY and FYNNEI. The CDR3 region is CASIGQDYGYTF. In DNA, the CDR3 is TGTGCCAGCATAGGACAGGACTATGGCTACACCTTC. Combining the CDR3 with reference TRBV2 and TRBJ1-2 gives the whole variable domain EPEVTQTPSHQVTQMGQEVILRCVPISNHLYFYWYRQILGQKVEFLVSFYNNEISEKSEIFDDQFSVERPDGSNFTLKIRSTKLEDSAMYFCASIGQDYGYTFGSGTRLTVV.

The chain couples TRBV6-5 to TRBJ2-7; a weak D match, TRBD2 (6 bases). Germline loops: CDR1 MNHEY, CDR2 SVGAGI. The CDR3 totals 15 residues. V shed 0 bases and J shed 5 bases, with 14 bases lying between them. CDR3 sequence: CASSYSTGTVNEQYF. As DNA, the CDR3 is TGTGCCAGCAGTTACTCGACCGGGACTGTCAACGAGCAGTACTTC.

The chain recombines TRBV5-6 with TRBJ1-2, with a weak D call TRBD1 (6 bases). Germline V gene sequence: CDR1 SGHDT, CDR2 YYEEEE. Trimming cost V 2 bases and J 3 bases, with 8 bases left between them. The CDR3 length is 13 residues. CDR3 residues: CASSLGGDYGYTF. In DNA form, the CDR3 reads TGTGCCAGCAGCTTAGGGGGGGACTATGGCTACACCTTC.

Here the CDR3 DNA reads TGCGCCAGCAGCCAAGTGGTCACGGGTACGCAGTATTTT. It is translated as CASSQVVTGTQYF. The chain recombines TRBV4-3 with TRBJ2-3; D call uncertain. The V gene's germline CDR1 is LGHNA and CDR2 YSLEER. The CDR3 spans 13 residues. V was cut by 1 base and J by 8 bases, with 10 bases left in between.

To note about this clone: Mismatch with germline at one junction end may stem from a read error. The chain has TRBV6-5 and TRBJ1-2; TRBD1 agrees at 7 bases. From germline, CDR1 is MNHEY and CDR2 SVGAGI. The CDR3 contains 14 residues. This CDR3 reads CASSTLRGQSLNAF. Written as DNA, the CDR3 is TGTGCCAGCAGTACTCTTAGGGGGCAATCCCTTAACGCCTTC.

The V call is TRBV5-6, the J call TRBJ1-2; TRBD1 matches 10 bases. V shed 3 bases and J 8 bases; nucleotides not matched to a gene: 4. This CDR3 has 13 amino acids. Looked up from germline, CDR1 is SGHDT and CDR2 is YYEEEE. Here the CDR3 reads CASSSTGGRGYTF. CDR3 DNA sequence: TGTGCCAGCAGCTCGACAGGGGGCCGGGGCTACACCTTC. Looking up the rest from reference TRBV5-6 and TRBJ1-2 gives the full variable domain: DAGVTQSPTHLIKTRGQQVTLRCSPKSGHDTVSWYQQALGQGPQFIFQYYEEEERQRGNFPDRFSGHQFPNYSSELNVNALLLGDSALYLCASSSTGGRGYTFGSGTRLTVV.